One T cell receptor beta chain is described in this entry. The antigen is undetermined. The data derive from a study of beta chain features in type 1 diabetes. The wider study: Healthy donors and patients showed comparable age, gender and cell yields.

Each of the sorted populations had a purity greater than 95%. Reverse transcription of all isolated RNA meant that expressed TCRB transcripts were sequenced. The table came from immunoSEQ multiplex PCR; TCRdb's copy has only in-frame clones and leaves some out. The table records nearly 250,000 clones, 68% of them present only once. Notes on the study in general: Shortening that was moderate but significant affected the TCRB CDR3s of Type 1 diabetes patients in all four CD4+ subsets. A closer apparent resemblance between naive, central memory and Treg TCRB repertoires was seen in patients than in healthy donors.

Germline V gives CDR1 SNHLY, CDR2 FYNNEI. Trimming cost V 8 bases and J 3 bases, with 9 bases left between them. The length of the CDR3 is 12 residues. V gene TRBV2 combines with J gene TRBJ2-3, with no clear D. This sequence was found in a man under 40 in good health. Material for sequencing was naive CD4+ T cells from blood. This CDR3 reads CASSTATDTQYF. The CDR3 nucleotides read TGTGCCAGCTCAACAGCGACAGATACGCAGTATTTT.